The rows below give T cell receptor beta chains drawn from one sample of a study of T cells after yellow fever vaccination. MiXCR, run by TCRdb on the 5' RACE reads, gives a single entry per CDR3 protein. The table includes 68,000 or so distinct CDR3 sequences, 5% to 8% detected once. The sequenced sample was CD8+ T cells sorted from PBMCs, obtained about 41 days after the first yellow fever vaccination. The receptors were sampled from a man between 18 and 35 years old who received the YFV17D yellow fever vaccine. CDR3s include the opening cysteine and the closing phenylalanine or tryptophan. A D gene is named only where the DNA matches it firmly. Only part of the rows carry a size: once, few, many, or a class if the clone is expanded.

j_call: TRBJ1-1; d_call: -; clone_size: many; v_call: TRBV13; cdr3_aa: CASSLSGGAGTEAFF; cdr3_nt: TGTGCCAGCAGCTTATCGGGGGGGGCCGGGACTGAAGCTTTCTTT
j_call: TRBJ1-5; d_call: -; clone_size: -; v_call: TRBV27; cdr3_aa: CASSLRGLTSNQPQHF; cdr3_nt: TGTGCCAGCAGTTTACGAGGTTTGACCAGCAATCAGCCCCAGCATTTT
j_call: TRBJ2-7; d_call: -; clone_size: many; v_call: TRBV29-1; cdr3_aa: CSVGVGIF; cdr3_nt: -
j_call: TRBJ2-7; d_call: -; clone_size: -; v_call: TRBV30; cdr3_aa: CAWSQLGRGIKQYF; cdr3_nt: TGTGCCTGGAGTCAACTGGGCAGAGGGATCAAGCAGTACTTC
j_call: TRBJ2-1; d_call: -; clone_size: many; v_call: TRBV27; cdr3_aa: CASSPRGYNEQFF; cdr3_nt: TGTGCCAGCAGTCCCCGGGGGTACAATGAGCAGTTCTTC
j_call: TRBJ1-5; d_call: TRBD1; clone_size: many; v_call: TRBV4-1; cdr3_aa: CASSQELRGRGQPQHF; cdr3_nt: TGCGCCAGCAGCCAAGAACTCAGGGGGCGAGGACAGCCCCAGCATTTT
j_call: TRBJ2-5; d_call: TRBD1; clone_size: many; v_call: TRBV28; cdr3_aa: CASSRDRGNLQETQYF; cdr3_nt: TGTGCCAGCAGTCGGGACAGGGGAAACCTACAAGAGACCCAGTACTTC
j_call: TRBJ2-1; d_call: TRBD2; clone_size: many; v_call: TRBV7-3; cdr3_aa: CASSLGLAGNNEQFF; cdr3_nt: TGTGCCAGCAGCCTTGGACTAGCGGGGAACAATGAGCAGTTCTTC
j_call: TRBJ2-3; d_call: -; clone_size: few; v_call: TRBV7-9; cdr3_aa: CASSPGIVTQYF; cdr3_nt: TGTGCCAGCAGCCCAGGGATCGTTACGCAGTATTTT
j_call: TRBJ1-1; d_call: -; clone_size: -; v_call: TRBV15; cdr3_aa: CATSQGGTEAFF; cdr3_nt: TGTGCCACCAGCCAAGGGGGCACTGAAGCTTTCTTT
j_call: TRBJ2-5; d_call: TRBD2; clone_size: -; v_call: TRBV18; cdr3_aa: CASSLGLAGVRKETQYF; cdr3_nt: TGTGCCAGCTCGCTTGGACTAGCGGGGGTGCGAAAAGAGACCCAGTACTTC
j_call: TRBJ2-5; d_call: -; clone_size: many; v_call: TRBV27; cdr3_aa: CASSLAKGETQYF; cdr3_nt: TGTGCCAGCAGTTTAGCGAAAGGGGAGACCCAGTACTTC
j_call: TRBJ1-6; d_call: TRBD1; clone_size: -; v_call: TRBV6-1; cdr3_aa: CASAGTGYSPLHF; cdr3_nt: TGTGCCAGCGCAGGGACAGGGTATTCACCCCTCCACTTT
j_call: TRBJ2-3; d_call: -; clone_size: many; v_call: TRBV10-3; cdr3_aa: CAIGDGGATDTQYF; cdr3_nt: TGTGCCATCGGCGACGGAGGGGCCACAGATACGCAGTATTTT
j_call: TRBJ1-2; d_call: -; clone_size: many; v_call: TRBV6-2/TRBV6-3; cdr3_aa: CASSYATGIYGYTF; cdr3_nt: TGTGCCAGCAGTTACGCTACAGGGATCTATGGCTACACCTTC
j_call: TRBJ2-3; d_call: -; clone_size: many; v_call: TRBV4-1; cdr3_aa: CASSPPSTSMADTQYF; cdr3_nt: TGCGCCAGCAGCCCCCCCTCCACTAGCATGGCAGATACGCAGTATTTT
j_call: TRBJ1-2; d_call: -; clone_size: many; v_call: TRBV9; cdr3_aa: CASSVDTDYGYTF; cdr3_nt: TGTGCCAGCAGCGTAGACACCGACTATGGCTACACCTTC
j_call: TRBJ1-5; d_call: -; clone_size: -; v_call: TRBV7-8; cdr3_aa: CASSLDMSQDQPQHF; cdr3_nt: TGTGCCAGCAGCTTAGATATGTCCCAGGATCAGCCCCAGCATTTT
j_call: TRBJ2-5; d_call: TRBD1; clone_size: many; v_call: TRBV29-1; cdr3_aa: CSVGGATGLLLETQYF; cdr3_nt: TGCAGCGTTGGGGGAGCGACAGGGCTACTTTTAGAGACCCAGTACTTC
j_call: TRBJ1-2; d_call: -; clone_size: -; v_call: TRBV4-2; cdr3_aa: CASSQERGANYGYTF; cdr3_nt: TGTGCCAGCAGCCAAGAACGAGGGGCTAACTATGGCTACACCTTC
j_call: TRBJ2-2; d_call: -; clone_size: many; v_call: TRBV6-2/TRBV6-3; cdr3_aa: CASSYDNTGELFF; cdr3_nt: TGTGCCAGCAGTTACGACAACACCGGGGAGCTGTTTTTT
j_call: TRBJ2-5; d_call: -; clone_size: many; v_call: TRBV7-9; cdr3_aa: CASSSPWVETQYF; cdr3_nt: TGTGCCAGCAGCTCCCCCTGGGTGGAGACCCAGTACTTC
j_call: TRBJ2-1; d_call: -; clone_size: -; v_call: TRBV5-6; cdr3_aa: CASSWLKGGSSYNEQFF; cdr3_nt: TGTGCCAGCAGCTGGCTTAAGGGCGGCAGCTCCTACAATGAGCAGTTCTTC
j_call: TRBJ2-2; d_call: TRBD1; clone_size: few; v_call: TRBV24-1; cdr3_aa: CATSDWDRVTGELFF; cdr3_nt: TGTGCCACCAGTGATTGGGACAGGGTCACCGGGGAGCTGTTTTTT
j_call: TRBJ2-1; d_call: -; clone_size: -; v_call: TRBV24-1; cdr3_aa: CATSGEPGSGAEQFF; cdr3_nt: TGTGCCACCAGTGGCGAGCCGGGGTCCGGGGCTGAGCAGTTCTTC
j_call: TRBJ2-1; d_call: -; clone_size: many; v_call: TRBV7-9; cdr3_aa: CASSLLIQGREQFF; cdr3_nt: TGTGCCAGCAGCTTATTAATCCAAGGGAGGGAGCAGTTCTTC
j_call: TRBJ1-1; d_call: -; clone_size: many; v_call: TRBV4-1; cdr3_aa: CASSQGRHTNTEAFF; cdr3_nt: TGCGCCAGCAGCCAAGGGCGACATACGAACACTGAAGCTTTCTTT
j_call: TRBJ2-5; d_call: TRBD2; clone_size: -; v_call: TRBV11-2; cdr3_aa: CACSSAEGGWQETQYF; cdr3_nt: TGTGCCTGCAGCTCAGCGGAGGGAGGGTGGCAAGAGACCCAGTACTTC
j_call: TRBJ2-3; d_call: TRBD2; clone_size: many; v_call: TRBV7-9; cdr3_aa: CASSSGTSVADTQYF; cdr3_nt: TGTGCCAGCAGTTCCGGGACTAGTGTGGCAGATACGCAGTATTTT
j_call: TRBJ2-7; d_call: -; clone_size: few; v_call: TRBV12-3/TRBV12-4; cdr3_aa: CASSFGNSYEQYF; cdr3_nt: TGTGCCAGCAGCTTTGGGAATTCCTACGAGCAGTACTTC
j_call: TRBJ2-2; d_call: -; clone_size: many; v_call: TRBV7-9; cdr3_aa: CASPASWADTGELFF; cdr3_nt: TGTGCCAGCCCAGCGTCGTGGGCCGACACCGGGGAGCTGTTTTTT
j_call: TRBJ1-5; d_call: TRBD1; clone_size: many; v_call: TRBV18; cdr3_aa: CASSPGQGIPYQPQHF; cdr3_nt: TGTGCCAGCTCGCCCGGACAGGGGATTCCGTATCAGCCCCAGCATTTT
j_call: TRBJ2-7; d_call: -; clone_size: -; v_call: TRBV7-6; cdr3_aa: CASSPSTMVTSDEQYF; cdr3_nt: TGTGCCAGCAGCCCATCGACCATGGTTACATCCGACGAGCAGTACTTC
j_call: TRBJ2-1; d_call: -; clone_size: many; v_call: TRBV5-1; cdr3_aa: CASSPRDGSYNEQFF; cdr3_nt: TGCGCCAGCAGCCCCCGGGACGGATCGTACAATGAGCAGTTCTTC
j_call: TRBJ2-2; d_call: -; clone_size: many; v_call: TRBV12-3/TRBV12-4; cdr3_aa: CASSFWGPGELFF; cdr3_nt: TGTGCCAGCAGTTTTTGGGGCCCCGGGGAGCTGTTTTTT
j_call: TRBJ2-3; d_call: -; clone_size: many; v_call: TRBV4-1; cdr3_aa: CASSHQRPDTQYF; cdr3_nt: TGCGCCAGCAGCCATCAACGGCCAGATACGCAGTATTTT
j_call: TRBJ2-2; d_call: -; clone_size: few; v_call: TRBV12-3/TRBV12-4; cdr3_aa: CASSLGAGELFF; cdr3_nt: TGTGCCAGCAGCCTCGGGGCCGGGGAGCTGTTTTTT
j_call: TRBJ1-1; d_call: -; clone_size: many; v_call: TRBV20-1; cdr3_aa: CSARYSFTEAFF; cdr3_nt: TGCAGTGCTAGGTACAGCTTCACTGAAGCTTTCTTT
j_call: TRBJ2-1; d_call: -; clone_size: few; v_call: TRBV14; cdr3_aa: CASSQVLPEYNEQFF; cdr3_nt: TGTGCCAGCAGCCAAGTCCTTCCTGAATACAATGAGCAGTTCTTC
j_call: TRBJ1-5; d_call: TRBD1; clone_size: -; v_call: TRBV12-3/TRBV12-4; cdr3_aa: CASSLGDRGYSNQPQHF; cdr3_nt: TGTGCCAGCAGTCTCGGGGACAGGGGATACAGCAATCAGCCCCAGCATTTT
j_call: TRBJ2-3; d_call: TRBD2; clone_size: many; v_call: TRBV2; cdr3_aa: CASSLPSGGDTQYF; cdr3_nt: TGTGCCAGCAGCCTTCCTAGCGGGGGTGATACGCAGTATTTT
j_call: TRBJ1-1; d_call: -; clone_size: many; v_call: TRBV6-2/TRBV6-3; cdr3_aa: CASSYLRGLNTEAFF; cdr3_nt: TGTGCCAGCAGTTACTTGAGGGGACTGAACACTGAAGCTTTCTTT
j_call: TRBJ1-4; d_call: TRBD1; clone_size: few; v_call: TRBV7-9; cdr3_aa: CASSVGQNNEKLFF; cdr3_nt: TGTGCCAGCAGCGTGGGACAGAATAATGAAAAACTGTTTTTT
j_call: TRBJ2-1; d_call: -; clone_size: few; v_call: TRBV12-3/TRBV12-4; cdr3_aa: CASSYPNSEQFF; cdr3_nt: TGTGCCAGCAGTTACCCCAATAGTGAGCAGTTCTTC
j_call: TRBJ2-1; d_call: -; clone_size: many; v_call: TRBV7-6; cdr3_aa: CASSLVTGSFLYNEQFF; cdr3_nt: TGTGCCAGCAGCTTAGTGACTGGCTCGTTTCTATACAATGAGCAGTTCTTC
j_call: TRBJ1-2; d_call: -; clone_size: many; v_call: TRBV9; cdr3_aa: CASSVARNSYGYTF; cdr3_nt: TGTGCCAGCAGCGTGGCCCGTAACTCCTATGGCTACACCTTC
j_call: TRBJ1-5; d_call: TRBD1; clone_size: many; v_call: TRBV2; cdr3_aa: CASSGGQALNQPQHF; cdr3_nt: TGTGCCAGCAGTGGTGGACAGGCTTTGAATCAGCCCCAGCATTTT
j_call: TRBJ1-5; d_call: -; clone_size: few; v_call: TRBV15; cdr3_aa: CATSRAPSGGQPQHF; cdr3_nt: TGTGCCACCAGCCGAGCTCCTAGTGGGGGTCAGCCCCAGCATTTT
j_call: TRBJ1-5; d_call: -; clone_size: few; v_call: TRBV3-1; cdr3_aa: CASSPCSGCWPQHF; cdr3_nt: TGTGCCAGCAGTCCATGTTCGGGTTGTTGGCCCCAGCATTTT
j_call: TRBJ1-2; d_call: -; clone_size: many; v_call: TRBV4-3; cdr3_aa: CASSQVGGYGYTF; cdr3_nt: TGCGCCAGCAGCCAAGTCGGCGGGTATGGCTACACCTTC
j_call: TRBJ2-1; d_call: TRBD2; clone_size: few; v_call: TRBV12-3/TRBV12-4; cdr3_aa: CASRGLAGGASYNEQFF; cdr3_nt: TGTGCCAGCAGGGGACTAGCGGGGGGCGCGTCCTACAATGAGCAGTTCTTC
j_call: TRBJ1-1; d_call: TRBD1; clone_size: few; v_call: TRBV4-2; cdr3_aa: CASSLSDRVGTEAFF; cdr3_nt: TGTGCCAGCAGCCTCTCGGACAGGGTGGGCACTGAAGCTTTCTTT
j_call: TRBJ1-1; d_call: -; clone_size: many; v_call: TRBV28; cdr3_aa: CASSPGQTTEAFF; cdr3_nt: TGTGCCAGCAGCCCTGGACAGACCACTGAAGCTTTCTTT
j_call: TRBJ2-5; d_call: TRBD2; clone_size: many; v_call: TRBV4-2; cdr3_aa: CASSQAPGLAGAKETQYF; cdr3_nt: TGTGCCAGCAGCCAAGCCCCGGGACTAGCGGGGGCCAAAGAGACCCAGTACTTC
j_call: TRBJ1-1; d_call: TRBD1; clone_size: many; v_call: TRBV19; cdr3_aa: CASRQGGVNTEAFF; cdr3_nt: TGTGCCAGTAGGCAGGGGGGAGTGAACACTGAAGCTTTCTTT
j_call: TRBJ2-5; d_call: -; clone_size: few; v_call: TRBV7-7; cdr3_aa: CASSLEASEQETQYF; cdr3_nt: TGTGCTAGCAGCTTAGAGGCTAGCGAACAAGAGACCCAGTACTTC
j_call: TRBJ1-1; d_call: -; clone_size: -; v_call: TRBV11-2; cdr3_aa: CASSPLQADEAFF; cdr3_nt: TGTGCCAGCAGCCCCCTCCAAGCCGACGAAGCTTTCTTT
j_call: TRBJ2-7; d_call: -; clone_size: many; v_call: TRBV5-6; cdr3_aa: CASSPQQVPAYEQYF; cdr3_nt: TGTGCCAGCAGCCCGCAACAGGTGCCCGCCTACGAGCAGTACTTC
j_call: TRBJ1-4; d_call: TRBD1; clone_size: many; v_call: TRBV12-3/TRBV12-4; cdr3_aa: CASSPGGWNEKLFF; cdr3_nt: TGTGCCAGCAGTCCAGGGGGCTGGAATGAAAAACTGTTTTTT
j_call: TRBJ2-6; d_call: -; clone_size: -; v_call: TRBV19; cdr3_aa: CASSNGGVSGANVLTF; cdr3_nt: TGTGCCAGTAGTAATGGTGGTGTCTCTGGGGCCAACGTCCTGACTTTC